Listed below are T cell receptor beta chains from one sample, sequenced in a study of cytomegalovirus exposure and HLA in healthy donors. Sequenced by immunoSEQ multiplex PCR; TCRdb stores in-frame clones only, minus some. The top ten clones hold 2% to 2.5% of a sample with nearly 110,000 clones, approximately 81% of them seen once. The sample taken for sequencing was PBMCs. The receptors here all came from a man aged 25 to 40 in good health and CMV-seronegative. The CDR3 runs from the conserved cysteine through the conserved F or W. Fields, in order: V gene, D gene, J gene, clone size, CDR3 protein, CDR3 DNA. D genes are given only for firm matches. Where a row states a size, it is once, few, many or the class of an expanded clone; other rows omit it.

v_call: TRBV9; d_call: NA; j_call: TRBJ1-1; clone_size: once; cdr3_aa: CASSVESWQGNSAFF; cdr3_nt: TGTGCCAGCAGCGTAGAGAGTTGGCAGGGTAATTCAGCTTTCTTT
v_call: TRBV4-2; d_call: TRBD1; j_call: TRBJ1-2; clone_size: NA; cdr3_aa: CASSQGDRVGYGYTF; cdr3_nt: TGTGCCAGCAGCCAAGGGGACAGGGTAGGCTATGGCTACACCTTC
v_call: TRBV6-5; d_call: NA; j_call: TRBJ2-5; clone_size: NA; cdr3_aa: CASSYHKETQYF; cdr3_nt: TGTGCCAGCAGTTACCACAAAGAGACCCAGTACTTC
v_call: TRBV12-5; d_call: NA; j_call: TRBJ2-5; clone_size: NA; cdr3_aa: CASGPPGLGETQYF; cdr3_nt: TGTGCTAGTGGTCCCCCGGGACTGGGAGAGACCCAGTACTTC
v_call: TRBV6-5; d_call: TRBD1; j_call: TRBJ2-7; clone_size: once; cdr3_aa: CASSYTDRDYEQYF; cdr3_nt: TGTGCCAGCAGTTACACGGACAGGGACTACGAGCAGTACTTC
v_call: TRBV28; d_call: TRBD1; j_call: TRBJ1-4; clone_size: NA; cdr3_aa: CASSTPGQGALNEKLFF; cdr3_nt: TGTGCCAGCAGTACGCCGGGACAGGGGGCCCTCAATGAAAAACTGTTTTTT
v_call: TRBV5-1; d_call: NA; j_call: TRBJ2-7; clone_size: NA; cdr3_aa: CASGRGEVGDEQYF; cdr3_nt: TGCGCCAGCGGGCGGGGCGAGGTGGGCGACGAGCAGTACTTC
v_call: TRBV6-5; d_call: TRBD1; j_call: TRBJ1-3; clone_size: few; cdr3_aa: CASSQTGSSGNTIYF; cdr3_nt: TGTGCCAGCAGCCAGACAGGGTCCTCTGGAAACACCATATATTTT
v_call: TRBV18; d_call: TRBD1; j_call: TRBJ1-2; clone_size: once; cdr3_aa: CASSTDRDGGYTF; cdr3_nt: TGTGCCAGCTCAACGGACAGGGACGGGGGCTACACCTTC
v_call: TRBV11-2; d_call: TRBD1; j_call: TRBJ1-2; clone_size: NA; cdr3_aa: CASTTRRAGGLFDGYTF; cdr3_nt: TGTGCCAGCACCACTCGGAGGGCAGGGGGCCTCTTTGATGGCTACACCTTC
v_call: TRBV7-9; d_call: NA; j_call: TRBJ1-2; clone_size: NA; cdr3_aa: CASSLTPSNYGYTF; cdr3_nt: TGTGCCAGCAGCTTAACCCCGAGTAACTATGGCTACACCTTC
v_call: TRBV4-1; d_call: NA; j_call: TRBJ1-5; clone_size: NA; cdr3_aa: CASSTDAGAGQPQHF; cdr3_nt: TGCGCCAGCAGCACCGATGCGGGGGCAGGGCAGCCCCAGCATTTT
v_call: TRBV18; d_call: TRBD1; j_call: TRBJ1-5; clone_size: NA; cdr3_aa: CASSPGQDASPQHF; cdr3_nt: TGTGCCAGCTCACCGGGACAGGACGCATCGCCCCAGCATTTT
v_call: TRBV11-2; d_call: TRBD2; j_call: TRBJ2-3; clone_size: NA; cdr3_aa: CASSLLAGGLTDTQYF; cdr3_nt: TGTGCCAGCAGCTTGCTAGCGGGGGGGCTCACAGATACGCAGTATTTT
v_call: TRBV7-3; d_call: TRBD1; j_call: TRBJ2-5; clone_size: NA; cdr3_aa: CASSQTGTGGETQYF; cdr3_nt: TGTGCCAGCAGCCAAACCGGGACAGGGGGAGAGACCCAGTACTTC
v_call: TRBV6-1; d_call: NA; j_call: TRBJ2-2; clone_size: NA; cdr3_aa: CASSEIRGPNGELFF; cdr3_nt: TGTGCCAGCAGTGAAATCAGGGGCCCCAACGGGGAGCTGTTTTTT
v_call: TRBV2; d_call: TRBD1; j_call: TRBJ1-4; clone_size: NA; cdr3_aa: CASSAGTGGSANEKLFF; cdr3_nt: TGTGCCAGCAGTGCCGGGACAGGGGGGTCGGCTAATGAAAAACTGTTTTTT
v_call: TRBV18; d_call: NA; j_call: TRBJ2-1; clone_size: NA; cdr3_aa: CASSPGEGGREQFF; cdr3_nt: TGTGCCAGCTCACCGGGAGAAGGGGGTCGCGAGCAGTTCTTC
v_call: TRBV18; d_call: TRBD1; j_call: TRBJ2-3; clone_size: NA; cdr3_aa: CASSPGTGGTDTQYF; cdr3_nt: TGTGCCAGCTCACCTGGGACAGGGGGCACAGATACGCAGTATTTT
v_call: TRBV7-3; d_call: TRBD1; j_call: TRBJ1-2; clone_size: few; cdr3_aa: CASSYDTGGYGYTF; cdr3_nt: TGTGCCAGCAGCTACGATACAGGGGGCTATGGCTACACCTTC
v_call: TRBV5-4; d_call: TRBD2; j_call: TRBJ2-7; clone_size: once; cdr3_aa: CASSRSPLFGLAGGEQYF; cdr3_nt: TGTGCCAGCAGCCGTTCCCCGCTTTTCGGACTAGCGGGGGGCGAGCAGTACTTC
v_call: TRBV11-3; d_call: NA; j_call: TRBJ2-7; clone_size: NA; cdr3_aa: CASSLGLRLGQAEQYF; cdr3_nt: TGTGCCAGCAGCTTAGGGTTAAGGTTGGGGCAGGCCGAGCAGTACTTC
v_call: TRBV4-1; d_call: TRBD2; j_call: TRBJ2-7; clone_size: NA; cdr3_aa: CASSQDHPTSGALSYEQYF; cdr3_nt: TGCGCCAGCAGCCAAGATCACCCTACTAGCGGGGCCCTCTCCTACGAGCAGTACTTC
v_call: TRBV9; d_call: TRBD2; j_call: TRBJ2-1; clone_size: NA; cdr3_aa: CASSHSGGPGNEQFF; cdr3_nt: TGTGCCAGCAGCCATAGCGGGGGCCCCGGGAATGAGCAGTTCTTC
v_call: TRBV25-1; d_call: TRBD1; j_call: TRBJ2-5; clone_size: few; cdr3_aa: CASSELGDRGRETQYF; cdr3_nt: TGTGCCAGCAGTGAATTAGGGGACAGGGGTCGGGAGACCCAGTACTTC
v_call: TRBV18; d_call: NA; j_call: TRBJ1-1; clone_size: NA; cdr3_aa: CASSPLSEGANTEAFF; cdr3_nt: TGTGCCAGCTCACCATTGTCGGAAGGGGCGAACACTGAAGCTTTCTTT
v_call: TRBV19; d_call: TRBD1; j_call: TRBJ2-7; clone_size: NA; cdr3_aa: CAAGTGGKEQYF; cdr3_nt: TGTGCAGCCGGGACAGGGGGAAAGGAGCAGTACTTC
v_call: TRBV30; d_call: NA; j_call: TRBJ2-7; clone_size: NA; cdr3_aa: CAFSLQLSPYEQYF; cdr3_nt: TGTGCCTTCTCGTTACAGCTGAGCCCCTACGAGCAGTACTTC
v_call: TRBV5-1; d_call: TRBD1; j_call: TRBJ1-1; clone_size: NA; cdr3_aa: CASSLLTGGRGTEAFF; cdr3_nt: TGCGCCAGCAGCTTGTTGACAGGGGGTCGGGGCACTGAAGCTTTCTTT
v_call: TRBV2; d_call: NA; j_call: TRBJ1-1; clone_size: NA; cdr3_aa: CASSAGARTEAFF; cdr3_nt: TGTGCCAGCAGTGCAGGGGCCCGAACTGAAGCTTTCTTT
v_call: TRBV9; d_call: NA; j_call: TRBJ1-6; clone_size: NA; cdr3_aa: CASSVQGTISNNSPLHF; cdr3_nt: TGTGCCAGCAGCGTACAGGGTACGATTAGCAATAATTCACCCCTCCACTTT
v_call: TRBV25-1; d_call: NA; j_call: TRBJ2-5; clone_size: NA; cdr3_aa: CASSESTSRETQYF; cdr3_nt: TGTGCCAGCAGTGAATCCACGAGTCGAGAGACCCAGTACTTC
v_call: TRBV4-1; d_call: NA; j_call: TRBJ2-5; clone_size: NA; cdr3_aa: CASSRGVGKTGETQYF; cdr3_nt: TGCGCCAGCAGCCGGGGCGTGGGGAAAACAGGCGAGACCCAGTACTTC
v_call: TRBV18; d_call: NA; j_call: TRBJ2-7; clone_size: few; cdr3_aa: CASSSDRRNYEQYF; cdr3_nt: TGTGCCAGCTCATCGGACAGACGAAACTACGAGCAGTACTTC
v_call: TRBV5-6; d_call: NA; j_call: TRBJ2-3; clone_size: NA; cdr3_aa: CASSEGTSLQYF; cdr3_nt: TGTGCCAGCAGCGAAGGCACTAGTTTACAGTATTTT
v_call: TRBV7-6; d_call: NA; j_call: TRBJ1-1; clone_size: few; cdr3_aa: CASSPPGMNTEAFF; cdr3_nt: TGTGCCAGCAGCCCCCCCGGGATGAACACTGAAGCTTTCTTT
v_call: TRBV28; d_call: NA; j_call: TRBJ1-2; clone_size: NA; cdr3_aa: CASHQLGSGRGDYGYTF; cdr3_nt: TGTGCCAGCCATCAACTCGGGAGCGGGAGAGGAGACTATGGCTACACCTTC
v_call: TRBV21-1; d_call: NA; j_call: TRBJ2-4; clone_size: NA; cdr3_aa: CASGGGGGLAKNIQYF; cdr3_nt: TGTGCCAGCGGTGGGGGGGGCGGGTTAGCCAAAAACATTCAGTACTTC
v_call: TRBV29-1; d_call: NA; j_call: TRBJ1-1; clone_size: NA; cdr3_aa: CSVASGAEAFF; cdr3_nt: TGCAGCGTTGCTTCAGGCGCTGAAGCTTTCTTT